Presented here are 21 T cell receptor beta chains from one specimen sequenced in a study of lymphopenia after photon versus proton radiotherapy. The method was immunoSEQ multiplex PCR; TCRdb's version includes in-frame clones alone and lacks a portion of them. The repertoire holds tens of thousands of clones, more than 75% seen once, with around 0.81% in the top ten. Material: peripheral blood, obtained from a patient treated with photon-based radiotherapy. The receptors shown here come from a woman aged 50 to 60 with cholangiocarcinoma.

This chain uses TRBV5-4 with TRBJ1-1; D gene unclear. The CDR3 sequence is 13 residues long. Germline lookup yields CDR1 SGHNT and CDR2 YYREEE (reference sequence). V was pared by 0 bases and J by 1 base, with 4 bases between. CDR3 in amino acids: CASSLAQNTEAFF. The CDR3 DNA sequence: TGTGCCAGCAGCTTGGCACAGAACACTGAAGCTTTCTTT.

This sequence joins TRBV6-4 and TRBJ2-6; weak D call: TRBD1 (5 bases). The CDR3 is 16 amino acids. The ends were cut back, 9 bases at V and 0 bases at J, with 15 bases in the middle. Germline CDR1 MRHNA, CDR2 SNTAGT. CDR3 DNA sequence: TGTGCCAGTAGAGTACAGGCGAACTCTGGGGCCAACGTCCTGACTTTC. Protein product: CASRVQANSGANVLTF.

The rearrangement links TRBV7-8 to TRBJ1-6, with 11 bases fitting TRBD1. The CDR3 length is 18 residues. Trimming removed 5 bases from V and 0 bases from J; junction bases left unmatched: 6. Germline values: CDR1 SGHVS, CDR2 FQNEAQ. The chain's CDR3 is CASSERDRGSSYNSPLHF. In DNA, the CDR3 is TGTGCCAGCAGCGAGCGGGACAGGGGGAGCTCCTATAATTCACCCCTCCACTTT.

This chain links TRBV19 with TRBJ1-1, with D unresolved. V was clipped by 6 bases and J by 3 bases, with 17 bases between them. In germline, CDR1 is LNHDA, CDR2 SQIVND (reference sequence). The CDR3 totals 15 residues. CDR3 in DNA: TGTGCCAGTAGGGCCCAGGAGTGGCGGGACACTGAAGCTTTCTTT. This sequence encodes CASRAQEWRDTEAFF. The full variable domain, in which reference TRBV19 and TRBJ1-1 provide the parts outside the CDR3, is DGGITQSPKYLFRKEGQNVTLSCEQNLNHDAMYWYRQDPGQGLRLIYYSQIVNDFQKGDIAEGYSVSREKKESFPLTVTSAQKNPTAFYLCASRAQEWRDTEAFFGQGTRLTVV.

This chain links TRBV2 with TRBJ1-2; a weak D match, TRBD1 (6 bases). V gave up 2 bases and J gave up 7 bases, with 17 bases separating them. CDR1 and CDR2 from the germline V gene are SNHLY and FYNNEI. The CDR3 extends over 15 amino acids. CDR3 sequence reads: CASSESRGHGSGYTF. CDR3 sequence (DNA): TGTGCCAGCAGTGAATCCAGGGGACATGGGTCTGGCTACACCTTC.

This rearrangement joins TRBV11-2 to TRBJ1-6; D call uncertain. V lost 5 bases and J lost 10, with 18 bases in between. The CDR3 has 15 residues. CDR1 and CDR2 from the germline V gene are SGHAT and FQNNGV. As DNA, the CDR3 is TGTGCCAGCAGCCCCCTCGACCTAGAGGGATCACCCCTCCACTTT. Translation gives CASSPLDLEGSPLHF.

This chain connects TRBV19 to TRBJ2-4; weak D call: TRBD1 (5 bases). Deletions cut 4 bases from V and 5 bases from J, with 12 bases between. The germline V gene has CDR1 LNHDA and CDR2 SQIVND (reference sequence). The CDR3 extends over 14 amino acids. CDR3 loop: CASSNQGSQNIQYF. The CDR3 DNA reads TGTGCCAGTAGTAACCAGGGTAGCCAAAACATTCAGTACTTC.

The chain recombines TRBV4-1 with TRBJ1-5; D remains ambiguous. Germline CDR1 and CDR2: MGHRA and YSYEKL. The ends were cut back, 0 bases at V and 4 bases at J, with 4 bases in the middle. The CDR3 has 13 residues. The DNA of the CDR3 is TGCGCCAGCAGCCAAGATCCGAATCAGCCCCAGCATTTT. Its translation: CASSQDPNQPQHF.

The CDR3 DNA sequence: TGTGCCAGCAGCTTAACCCCAGGGAAAGGCTACACCTTC. Protein sequence: CASSLTPGKGYTF. This rearrangement joins TRBV7-2 to TRBJ1-2, with D possibly TRBD1 on 5 matching bases. Germline V gene lookup returns CDR1 SGHTA and CDR2 FQGNSA. V shed 2 bases and J shed 8 bases, with 12 bases lying between them. The CDR3 is 13 amino acids.

This chain links TRBV2 with TRBJ2-2, with 7 nucleotides matching TRBD2. The J segment lost 0 bases and the V segment lost 6 bases, leaving 4 bases of the junction unmatched. This CDR3 contains 15 residues. Germline CDR1 is SNHLY and CDR2 is FYNNEI. CDR3 residues: CASRELATNTGELFF. The CDR3 DNA sequence: TGTGCCAGCAGGGAACTAGCGACGAACACCGGGGAGCTGTTTTTT.

This chain uses TRBV5-1 with TRBJ1-2; D is possibly TRBD1 (5 bases). Trimming cost V 4 bases and J 4 bases, with 17 bases left between them. Germline V lookup: CDR1 SGHRS, CDR2 YFSETQ. CDR3 size: 15 residues. CDR3 bases: TGCGCCAGCAGCAGCCGGGACGCAAGGGCCTATGGCTACACCTTC. Amino acids: CASSSRDARAYGYTF.

V gene TRBV18 combines with J gene TRBJ1-1; 7 bases match TRBD1. The CDR3 is 14 amino acids. The J segment lost 6 bases and the V segment lost 1 base, leaving 5 bases of the junction unmatched. Germline loops: CDR1 KGHSH, CDR2 LQKENI. As DNA, the CDR3 is TGTGCCAGCTCACCACTAACCGGGACAGCTGAAGCTTTCTTT. This encodes CASSPLTGTAEAFF.

The V gene is TRBV11-3, the J gene TRBJ1-1; 7 bases are shared with TRBD1. V trimming: 5 bases; J trimming: 2 bases; junction bases outside the gene matches: 8. The CDR3 extends over 15 amino acids. CDR1 is SGHNT, CDR2 YENEEA, per germline. The CDR3 region has the DNA TGTGCCAGCAGCCAGGGGGGAGCGTCCAACACTGAAGCTTTCTTT. It is translated as CASSQGGASNTEAFF. Together with reference TRBV11-3 and TRBJ1-1, the CDR3 gives the full variable domain: EAGVVQSPRYKIIEKKQPVAFWCNPISGHNTLYWYLQNLGQGPELLIRYENEEAVDDSQLPKDRFSAERLKGVDSTLKIQPAELGDSAVYLCASSQGGASNTEAFFGQGTRLTVV.

Worth noting for this clone: Germline is not matched at one junction end, which may reflect a read error. The rearrangement links TRBV10-2 to TRBJ2-5; no clear D. The CDR3 sequence is 13 residues long. In germline, CDR1 is WSHSY, CDR2 SAAADI. CDR3 sequence: CATSRANQETQYF. The CDR3 DNA reads TGCGCCACCTCCCGCGCAAACCAGGAGACCCAGTACTTC.

The chain links TRBV7-2 to TRBJ2-7; no definite D call. CDR3 length: 16 residues. The germline V gene has CDR1 SGHTA and CDR2 FQGNSA. Trimming cost V 4 bases and J 0 bases, with 16 bases left between them. CDR3 region: CASSSRGQWHSYEQYF. The CDR3 DNA reads TGTGCCAGCAGCTCTCGAGGTCAGTGGCACTCCTACGAGCAGTACTTC. The whole variable domain, filled in from reference TRBV7-2 and TRBJ2-7, reads GAGVSQSPSNKVTEKGKDVELRCDPISGHTALYWYRQSLGQGLEFLIYFQGNSAPDKSGLPSDRFSAERTGGSVSTLTIQRTQQEDSAVYLCASSSRGQWHSYEQYFGPGTRLTVT.

V is TRBV18 and J is TRBJ1-2; TRBD1 matches 7 bases. Trimming cost V 6 bases and J 5 bases; bases outside gene matches: 12. The CDR3 totals 15 residues. Germline CDR1 KGHSH, CDR2 LQKENI. The CDR3 region has the DNA TGTGCCAGCTCTCAACAAGAACAGGGGTGGTATGGCTACACCTTC. This encodes CASSQQEQGWYGYTF.

The chain recombines TRBV4-3 with TRBJ2-7; 10 bases are shared with TRBD1. Trimming removed 5 bases from V and 3 bases from J; junction bases left unmatched: 7. The CDR3 loop spans 15 amino acids. CDR1 LGHNA and CDR2 YSLEER come from the germline V gene. The DNA of the CDR3 is TGCGCCAGCAGCGCCGGGACAGGGGCAATCTACGAGCAGTACTTC. Its protein product is CASSAGTGAIYEQYF.

The chain carries TRBV5-1 and TRBJ2-3; the D is unclear. CDR1 is SGHRS and CDR2 is YFSETQ in the germline V gene. The germline V and J ends were trimmed by 4 bases and 0 bases, with 15 bases remaining between them. The CDR3 runs 16 residues. The chain's CDR3 is CASSHSAETSTDTQYF. As DNA, the CDR3 is TGCGCCAGCAGCCATTCGGCAGAGACTAGCACAGATACGCAGTATTTT.

This chain uses TRBV7-9 with TRBJ1-4, with D maybe TRBD1 (5 bases). This CDR3 region has 15 residues. V was cut by 4 bases and J by 5 bases, with 14 bases left in between. The germline V gene encodes CDR1 SEHNR and CDR2 FQNEAQ (reference sequence). In DNA, the CDR3 is TGTGCCAGCAGCTCCGGGGTCGGGGGAAATGAAAAACTGTTTTTT. Translating gives CASSSGVGGNEKLFF.

The chain joins TRBV19 to TRBJ1-3; 12 bases align to TRBD1. Losses at the gene ends were 3 bases for V and 1 base for J; bases not matched to a gene: 7. Germline CDR1 and CDR2: LNHDA and SQIVND (reference sequence). This CDR3 contains 18 residues. Written as DNA, the CDR3 is TGTGCCAGTAGTATTTACGGGGACAGGGGGCTATCTGGAAACACCATATATTTT. It yields the protein CASSIYGDRGLSGNTIYF.

This rearrangement joins TRBV9 to TRBJ2-5; maybe TRBD1 (6 bases). Germline V CDR1 and CDR2: SGDLS, YYNGEE. There are 12 residues in the CDR3. With 8 bases removed from V and 5 bases from J, the gap between germline ends came to 13 bases. Here the CDR3 reads CASGRTGETQYF. DNA for the CDR3: TGTGCCAGTGGGAGAACAGGGGAGACCCAGTACTTC.